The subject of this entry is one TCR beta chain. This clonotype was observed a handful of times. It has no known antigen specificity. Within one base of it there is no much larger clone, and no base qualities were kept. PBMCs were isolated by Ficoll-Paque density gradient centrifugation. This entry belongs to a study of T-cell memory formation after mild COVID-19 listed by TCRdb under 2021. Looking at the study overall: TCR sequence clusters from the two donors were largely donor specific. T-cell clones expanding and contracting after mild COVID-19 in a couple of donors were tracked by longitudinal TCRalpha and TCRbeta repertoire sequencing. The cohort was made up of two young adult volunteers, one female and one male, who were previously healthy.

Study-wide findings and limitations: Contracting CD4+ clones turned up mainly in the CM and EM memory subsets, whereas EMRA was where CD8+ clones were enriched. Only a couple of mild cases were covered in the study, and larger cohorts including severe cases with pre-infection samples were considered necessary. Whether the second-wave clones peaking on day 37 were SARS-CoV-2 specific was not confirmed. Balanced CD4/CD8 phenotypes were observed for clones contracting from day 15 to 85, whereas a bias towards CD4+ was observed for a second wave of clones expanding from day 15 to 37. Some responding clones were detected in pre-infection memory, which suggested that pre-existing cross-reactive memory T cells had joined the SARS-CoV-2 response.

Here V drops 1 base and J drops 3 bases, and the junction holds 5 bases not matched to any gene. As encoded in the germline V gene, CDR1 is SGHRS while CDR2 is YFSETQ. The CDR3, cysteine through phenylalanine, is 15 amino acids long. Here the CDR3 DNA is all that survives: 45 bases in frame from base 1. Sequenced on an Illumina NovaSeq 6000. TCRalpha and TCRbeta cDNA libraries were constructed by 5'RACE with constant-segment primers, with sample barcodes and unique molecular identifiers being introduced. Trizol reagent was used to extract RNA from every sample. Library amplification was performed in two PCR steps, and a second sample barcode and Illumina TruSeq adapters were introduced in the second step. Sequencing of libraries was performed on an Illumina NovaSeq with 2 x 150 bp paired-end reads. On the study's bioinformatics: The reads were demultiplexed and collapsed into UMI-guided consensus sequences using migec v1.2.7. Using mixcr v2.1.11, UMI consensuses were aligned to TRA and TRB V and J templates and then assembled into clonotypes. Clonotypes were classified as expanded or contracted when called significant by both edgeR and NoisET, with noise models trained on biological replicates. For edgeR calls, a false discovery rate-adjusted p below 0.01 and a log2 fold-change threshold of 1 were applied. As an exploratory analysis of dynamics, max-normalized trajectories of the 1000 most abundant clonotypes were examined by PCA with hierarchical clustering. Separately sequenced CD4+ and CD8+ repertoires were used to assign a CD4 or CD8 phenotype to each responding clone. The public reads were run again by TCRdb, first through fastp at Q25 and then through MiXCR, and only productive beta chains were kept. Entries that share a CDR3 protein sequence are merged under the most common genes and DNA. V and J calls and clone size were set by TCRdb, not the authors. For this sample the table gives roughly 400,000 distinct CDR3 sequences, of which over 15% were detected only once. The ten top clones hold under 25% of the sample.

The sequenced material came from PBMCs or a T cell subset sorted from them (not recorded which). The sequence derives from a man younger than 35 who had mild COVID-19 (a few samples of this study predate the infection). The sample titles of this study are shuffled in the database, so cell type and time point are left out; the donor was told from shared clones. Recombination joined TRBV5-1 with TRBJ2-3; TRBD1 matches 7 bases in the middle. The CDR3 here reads CASSLLQGRTDTQYF. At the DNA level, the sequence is TGCGCCAGCAGCTTGTTACAGGGGAGAACAGATACGCAGTATTTT.